Below are 28 T cell receptor beta chains sequenced from a single sample in a study of response to subunit inactivated influenza vaccine. Using its own MiXCR run on the RT-PCR reads, TCRdb lists one record per CDR3 protein. This repertoire shows over 150,000 distinct CDR3 sequences, over 8.5% found once; its top ten account for approximately 35%. The material was CD8+ T cells sorted from PBMCs, obtained about 24 months after vaccination. The origin of the receptors is a man aged 45-69 years who received an inactivated influenza vaccine.

The chain recombines TRBV10-3 with TRBJ2-7; D perhaps matches TRBD1 (7 bases). The CDR3 consists of 13 residues. Germline CDR1 is ENHRY and CDR2 is SYGVKD. V was trimmed by 2 bases and J by 5 bases, leaving 10 bases between them. CDR3 coding DNA: TGTGCCATCAGTGAGCCAGGGGGGAACGAGCAGTACTTC. Protein: CAISEPGGNEQYF.

This clonotype was observed a few times. V is TRBV6-2 or TRBV6-3 and J is TRBJ1-2; the D gene is possibly TRBD1 (5 bases). The CDR3 has 12 amino acids. Germline V gene sequence: CDR1 MNHEY, CDR2 SVGEGT. V was shortened by 5 bases and J by 8 bases, with 12 bases between the two germline ends. CDR3 in amino acids: CASSQGPDGYTF. The DNA for the CDR3 is TGTGCCAGCAGTCAGGGTCCGGACGGCTACACCTTC.

This clonotype was observed a few times. The rearrangement links TRBV6-2 or TRBV6-3 to TRBJ2-7; TRBD1 agrees at 7 bases. This CDR3 has 13 residues. Trimming cost V 8 bases and J 6 bases; bases outside gene matches: 10. The V gene's germline CDR1 is MNHEY and CDR2 SVGEGT. CDR3 protein: CASQQGRVLEQYF. The CDR3 bases are TGTGCCAGCCAACAGGGGCGGGTGCTCGAGCAGTACTTC.

On this clonotype: A junction boundary mismatches the germline segment, possibly from a read error. The chain is built from TRBV4-1 and TRBJ1-1; 7 nucleotides agree with TRBD1. The germline CDR1 and CDR2 sequences are MGHRA and YSYEKL. This CDR3 has 15 amino acids. CDR3 nucleotide sequence: TGCGCCGGCAGTCGATCAGGGGGTTTGAACACTGAAGCTTTCTTT. It encodes CAGSRSGGLNTEAFF.

This clonotype showed up just a few times. The J gene is TRBJ1-5, the V gene TRBV12-3 or TRBV12-4; no firm D call. This CDR3 region has 15 residues. V lost 4 bases to trimming and J lost 2 bases, with 12 bases between them. CDR3 sequence reads: CASSWDGRGNQPQHF. The CDR3 DNA sequence: TGTGCCAGCAGTTGGGATGGCCGGGGCAATCAGCCCCAGCATTTT.

This clonotype has at least ten counts. The gene calls are TRBV10-3 and TRBJ2-7; 7 nucleotides line up with TRBD1. Germline V gene sequence: CDR1 ENHRY, CDR2 SYGVKD. This CDR3 comprises 14 residues. V lost 2 bases to trimming and J lost 2 bases; unmatched junction nucleotides: 3. The CDR3 loop is CAISETGTAYEQYF. For the CDR3, the DNA is TGTGCCATCAGTGAGACCGGGACAGCCTACGAGCAGTACTTC.

A few counts support this clonotype. CDR3 nucleotides: TGTGCCAGCTGGGAGCCGAACGGACTAGCGGGATGGGGGCAGTTCTTC. Protein sequence: CASWEPNGLAGWGQFF. The chain combines TRBV6-1 with TRBJ2-1, with 12 bases fitting TRBD2. Germline-derived CDR1 and CDR2 are MNHNS and SASEGT. J lost 12 bases, V lost 8 bases, and 17 bases had no gene match. This CDR3 has 16 amino acids.

This clonotype has more than one count but fewer than ten. J is TRBJ2-1 and V is TRBV12-3 or TRBV12-4; TRBD2 matches at 12 bases. With 7 bases clipped from V and 4 bases from J, the junction kept 5 bases outside the gene matches. The CDR3 runs 15 residues. The CDR3 region is CASISSGGGYNEQFF. The CDR3 DNA reads TGTGCCAGCATCTCTAGCGGGGGGGGTTACAATGAGCAGTTCTTC.

This clonotype was found many times. A much larger clonotype is one base distant, so this may be a read error. This chain links TRBV11-1 with TRBJ2-1; the D gene is possibly TRBD2 (6 bases). This CDR3 has 15 residues. The germline gives CDR1 SGHAT, CDR2 FQDESV (reference sequence). V lost 0 bases and J lost 2, with 8 bases in between. The CDR3 spells CASSLAGTPYNEQFF. In DNA, the CDR3 is TGTGCCAGCAGCTTAGCCGGGACTCCCTACAATGAGCAGTTCTTC.

The J gene is TRBJ1-2, the V gene TRBV9; D is unresolved. The CDR3 loop spans 14 amino acids. Germline CDR1 and CDR2: SGDLS and YYNGEE. Trimming stripped 0 bases from V and 7 bases from J, with 13 bases between. The CDR3 protein is CASSVEEGLGGYTF. CDR3 coding DNA: TGTGCCAGCAGCGTAGAAGAAGGGCTGGGTGGCTACACCTTC.

The table lists this clonotype with many counts. This chain uses TRBV11-3 with TRBJ2-1; 11 nucleotides match TRBD1. After removal of 4 bases from V and 0 bases from J, the junction contained 8 bases not matched to a gene. The CDR3 is 18 amino acids. Per the germline V gene, CDR1 is SGHNT and CDR2 is YENEEA. The DNA for the CDR3 is TGTGCCAGCAGCTCCCGGGACAGGGGGTTAGACTCCTACAATGAGCAGTTCTTC. Encoded protein: CASSSRDRGLDSYNEQFF.

The chain has TRBV4-3 and TRBJ2-3; D tentatively fits TRBD1 or TRBD2 (6 bases each). Germline CDR1 and CDR2: LGHNA and YSLEER. V shed 0 bases and J shed 0 bases, with 13 bases lying between them. The CDR3 has 17 amino acids. The CDR3 is CASSQDRGDPSTDTQYF. The CDR3, as DNA: TGCGCCAGCAGCCAAGATAGGGGGGACCCTAGCACAGATACGCAGTATTTT.

This clonotype was seen many times. This chain uses TRBV12-3 or TRBV12-4 with TRBJ2-1, with TRBD2 identical over 13 bases. The CDR3 spans 17 residues. J gave up 6 bases and V 6 bases, and 11 bases lay outside the gene matches. This CDR3 is CASRSHSGTSGVNEQFF. CDR3 bases: TGTGCCAGCAGATCCCACTCCGGGACTAGCGGGGTCAATGAGCAGTTCTTC.

The chain's CDR3 is CASIGQIQETQYF. Written as DNA, the CDR3 is TGTGCCAGCATCGGCCAGATTCAAGAGACCCAGTACTTC. This chain joins TRBV2 and TRBJ2-5, with D hard to call. In germline, CDR1 is SNHLY, CDR2 FYNNEI. CDR3 length: 13 residues. Trimming took 7 bases from V and 2 from J, leaving 11 bases between them.

This clonotype was counted ten times or more. The chain joins TRBV12-3 or TRBV12-4 to TRBJ2-3; D not certain. Trimming took off 3 bases at V and 1 base at J, with 8 bases between the two ends. The length of the CDR3 is 14 residues. The CDR3 here is CASSLGSGTDTQYF. Here the CDR3 DNA reads TGTGCCAGCAGTTTGGGATCGGGCACAGATACGCAGTATTTT.

The chain carries TRBV13 and TRBJ2-1; D call uncertain. The V gene's germline CDR1 is PRHDT and CDR2 FYEKMQ (reference sequence). The ends were cut back, 3 bases at V and 0 bases at J, with 9 bases in the middle. This CDR3 spans 15 amino acids. The CDR3 spells CASSFPGVSYNEQFF. Here the CDR3 DNA reads TGTGCCAGCAGCTTCCCTGGGGTCTCCTACAATGAGCAGTTCTTC. Based on the CDR3 plus reference TRBV13 and TRBJ2-1, the full variable domain is AAGVIQSPRHLIKEKRETATLKCYPIPRHDTVYWYQQGPGQDPQFLISFYEKMQSDKGSIPDRFSAQQFSDYHSELNMSSLELGDSALYFCASSFPGVSYNEQFFGPGTRLTVL.

In its sample, this clonotype was seen a few times. The CDR3 coding sequence is TGTGCCAGCAGCGTAGGGGACATCTCCTACAATGAGCAGTTCTTC. This gives the protein CASSVGDISYNEQFF. The chain links TRBV9 to TRBJ2-1; weak D call: TRBD1 (6 bases). The CDR3 totals 15 residues. V was pared by 0 bases and J by 0 bases, with 7 bases between. In germline, CDR1 is SGDLS, CDR2 YYNGEE.

In the case of this clonotype: Germline and junction disagree at one end, which may indicate a read error. The V call is TRBV7-3, the J call TRBJ2-7, with 9 bases that match TRBD1. CDR1 and CDR2 from the germline V gene are SGHTA and FQGTGA. The CDR3 has 15 residues. CDR3 DNA: TGTGCCAGCAGCCTAACCGGGACAGGGACCTACGAGCAGTACTTC. It encodes CASSLTGTGTYEQYF.

The chain couples TRBV4-3 to TRBJ2-2; D may be TRBD2 (6 bases). The V end lost 0 bases, the J end lost 4 bases, and 15 bases lay between the germline ends. The CDR3 contains 17 residues. Germline assignment: CDR1 LGHNA and CDR2 YSLEER. The CDR3 region is CASSQDLGGESTGELFF. The CDR3 DNA reads TGCGCCAGCAGCCAAGATCTGGGAGGCGAATCCACCGGGGAGCTGTTTTTT.

This clonotype turned up a few times. This chain uses TRBV5-5 with TRBJ2-7; 14 bases line up with TRBD2. Germline CDR1 SGHKS, CDR2 YYEKEE (reference sequence). After removal of 3 bases from V and 5 bases from J, the junction contained 4 bases not matched to a gene. This CDR3 has 15 amino acids. The CDR3 spells CASSSVGLAGDEQYF. Written as DNA, the CDR3 is TGTGCCAGCAGCTCGGTGGGACTAGCGGGAGACGAGCAGTACTTC.

In this sample, this clonotype turned up a few times. The rearrangement uses TRBV12-3 or TRBV12-4 and TRBJ1-4; a weak D match, TRBD1 (6 bases). The CDR3 runs to 15 residues. Trimming stripped 7 bases from V and 2 bases from J, with 14 bases between. Written as DNA, the CDR3 is TGTGCCAGCAATTACGGGGGGCCCACTAATGAAAAACTGTTTTTT. Translation: CASNYGGPTNEKLFF.

This clonotype was seen many times. CDR3 protein: CSANPSGQGYEQYF. DNA for the CDR3: TGCAGTGCTAATCCCTCGGGACAGGGGTACGAGCAGTACTTC. The rearrangement links TRBV20-1 to TRBJ2-7, with 10 bases identical to TRBD1. The ends lost 4 bases at V and 4 bases at J; junction bases unmatched: 7. The CDR3 contains 14 residues. Germline CDR1 reads DFQATT; CDR2 reads SNEGSKA (reference sequence).

CDR3: CASSFLAAAIQETQYF. The DNA of the CDR3 is TGTGCCAGCAGCTTCCTAGCGGCAGCTATCCAAGAGACCCAGTACTTC. The chain combines TRBV7-9 with TRBJ2-5, with 7 bases aligning to TRBD2. V trimming: 3 bases; J trimming: 1 base; junction bases outside the gene matches: 8. This CDR3 spans 16 amino acids. Germline V gives CDR1 SEHNR, CDR2 FQNEAQ (reference sequence). The whole variable domain, remainder taken from reference TRBV7-9 and TRBJ2-5, is DTGVSQNPRHKITKRGQNVTFRCDPISEHNRLYWYRQTLGQGPEFLTYFQNEAQLEKSRLLSDRFSAERPKGSFSTLEIQRTEQGDSAMYLCASSFLAAAIQETQYFGPGTRLLVL.

This clonotype was detected only a few times. One junction end disagrees with the germline gene, perhaps due to a read error. The chain employs TRBV29-1 and TRBJ1-1, with 10 bases fitting TRBD1. Germline lookup yields CDR1 SQVTM and CDR2 ANQGSEA. The CDR3 consists of 11 residues. The chain's CDR3 is CSGRDRGETFF. CDR3 DNA: TGCAGCGGTCGGGACAGGGGTGAAACTTTCTTT.

The chain links TRBV9 to TRBJ2-7; 11 bases fit TRBD2. V lost 0 bases to trimming and J lost 4 bases; unmatched junction nucleotides: 3. The CDR3 runs to 15 residues. Germline V CDR1 and CDR2: SGDLS, YYNGEE. The CDR3 protein is CASSVDASGGYEQYF. CDR3 DNA sequence: TGTGCCAGCAGCGTAGATGCTAGCGGGGGGTACGAGCAGTACTTC.

This clonotype has only a few counts. This chain uses TRBV28 with TRBJ2-2, with D maybe TRBD2 (6 bases). The CDR3 extends over 14 amino acids. The V end lost 4 bases, the J end lost 4 bases, and 10 bases lay between the germline ends. From germline, CDR1 is MDHEN and CDR2 SYDVKM. The CDR3 loop is CASSWRVRTGELFF. The CDR3 DNA is TGTGCCAGCAGTTGGAGGGTTCGCACCGGGGAGCTGTTTTTT.

This rearrangement joins TRBV12-3 or TRBV12-4 to TRBJ1-4; maybe TRBD1 (5 bases). The CDR3 loop spans 14 amino acids. Trimming removed 5 bases at V and 7 bases at J, with 14 bases between. CDR3 DNA: TGTGCCAGCAGTCAACAGGTGTCTCGTGAAAAACTGTTTTTT. Protein sequence: CASSQQVSREKLFF.

The chain recombines TRBV18 with TRBJ1-1, with 7 bases matching TRBD1. This CDR3 contains 16 residues. Germline V gene data show CDR1 as KGHSH and CDR2 as LQKENI. The ends lost 2 bases at V and 1 base at J; junction bases unmatched: 7. The CDR3: CASSPNRGVSNTEAFF. For the CDR3, the DNA is TGTGCCAGCTCACCAAACAGGGGAGTCTCGAACACTGAAGCTTTCTTT.